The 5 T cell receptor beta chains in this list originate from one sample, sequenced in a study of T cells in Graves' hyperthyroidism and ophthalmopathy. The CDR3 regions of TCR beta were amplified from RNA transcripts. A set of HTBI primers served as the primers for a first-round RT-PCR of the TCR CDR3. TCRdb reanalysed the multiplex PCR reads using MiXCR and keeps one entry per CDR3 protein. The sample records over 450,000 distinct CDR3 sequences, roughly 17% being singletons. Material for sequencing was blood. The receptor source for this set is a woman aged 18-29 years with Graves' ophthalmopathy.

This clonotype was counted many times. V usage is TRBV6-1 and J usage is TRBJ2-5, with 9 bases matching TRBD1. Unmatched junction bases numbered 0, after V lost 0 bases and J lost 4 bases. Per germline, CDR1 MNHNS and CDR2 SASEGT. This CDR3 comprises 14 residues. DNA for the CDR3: TGTGCCAGCAGTGAAGCGGACAGGGGAGAGACCCAGTACTTC. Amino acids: CASSEADRGETQYF.

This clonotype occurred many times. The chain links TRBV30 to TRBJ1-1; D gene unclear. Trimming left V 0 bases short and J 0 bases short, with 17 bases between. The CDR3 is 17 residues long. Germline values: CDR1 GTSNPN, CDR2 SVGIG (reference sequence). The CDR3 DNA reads TGTGCCTGGAGTGTCGGAGGTTCTCTAGCCCTGAACACTGAAGCTTTCTTT. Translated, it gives CAWSVGGSLALNTEAFF.

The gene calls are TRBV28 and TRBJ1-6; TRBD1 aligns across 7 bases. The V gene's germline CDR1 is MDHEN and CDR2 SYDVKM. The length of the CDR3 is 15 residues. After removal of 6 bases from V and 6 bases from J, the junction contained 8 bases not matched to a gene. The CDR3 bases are TGTGCCAGCAGCCTACCGACAGGGTCTAATTCACCCCTCCACTTT. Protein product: CASSLPTGSNSPLHF.

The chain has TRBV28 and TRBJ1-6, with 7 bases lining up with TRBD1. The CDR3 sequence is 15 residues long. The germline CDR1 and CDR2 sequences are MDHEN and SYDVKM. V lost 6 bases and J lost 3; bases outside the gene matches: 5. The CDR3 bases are TGTGCCAGCAGCGGAGGACAGGTCTATAATTCACCCCTCCACTTT. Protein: CASSGGQVYNSPLHF.

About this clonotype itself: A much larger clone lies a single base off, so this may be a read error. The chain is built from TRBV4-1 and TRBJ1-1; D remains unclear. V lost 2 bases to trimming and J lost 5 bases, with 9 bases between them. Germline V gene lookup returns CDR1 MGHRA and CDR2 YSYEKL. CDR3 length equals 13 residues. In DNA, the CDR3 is TGCGCCAGCAGCCAACTCGGAGAGACTGAAGCTTTCTTT. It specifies CASSQLGETEAFF.